The clone carrying this TCR beta chain was observed a few times. The antigen remains unidentified. Recently diagnosed hyperthyroidism of less than 2 months' duration affected patients aged 18 to 65. Researchers amplified the TCR beta CDR3 regions from RNA transcripts. An initial round of RT-PCR targeting the TCR CDR3 relied on the HTBI primer set. Using its own MiXCR run on the multiplex PCR reads, TCRdb lists one record per CDR3 protein. The sample lists roughly 740,000 distinct CDR3 sequences, 16% occurring once. The data were taken from a study of T cells in Graves' hyperthyroidism and ophthalmopathy. Notes on the study in general: Blood samples included most of the expanded thyroid clonotypes exceeding 0.001. Ophthalmopathy and stable hyperthyroidism were told apart by a 13 V-J model.

Sequenced material: blood. The TCR originated in a man younger than 35 with Graves' hyperthyroidism.

This chain's CDR3 is CAISEPLAEGELFF. CDR3 bases: TGTGCCATCAGTGAGCCTCTTGCCGAGGGGGAGCTGTTTTTT. The rearrangement links TRBV10-3 to TRBJ2-2; D uncertain. Germline CDR1 ENHRY, CDR2 SYGVKD. The CDR3 totals 14 residues. V was pared by 2 bases and J by 8 bases, with 12 bases between.